This T cell receptor (beta chain) was recorded in a study of identical twins (dated by TCRdb to 2015 to 2016). Looking at the study overall: To test whether fetal clonotypes persist, this study deep-sequenced TCR alpha and beta repertoires from monozygotic twins, from unrelated adults of various ages, and from cord blood. Replicate twin experiments were performed at different times using different library preparation protocols to rule out contamination. General conclusions and limits of the study: Out-of-frame TCR alpha sharing in monozygotic twins was systematically underestimated by recombination models, whereas sharing between unrelated individuals was in agreement with the recombination models. Fewer insertions were carried by abundant cord blood beta clonotypes, a similar but weaker trend appeared in young adult naive repertoires, and no such trend appeared in memory repertoires. Zero-insertion analyses could be partly confounded by invariant T cells such as MAIT and iNKT, although diverse VJ usage argued against such confounding for most clonotypes. Compared with coincidental sharing between unrelated individuals, out-of-frame TCR alpha sequences shared between twins had an excess of sequences with low generation probability. The excess sharing between twins in beta out-of-frame sequences was weaker because fewer shared sequences reduced the signal-to-noise ratio. Because the same donors could not be followed over many years, the conclusions depended on cross-sectional statistical analysis.

Worth noting for this clonotype: Which antigen it targets is not known. Within one base of it there is no much larger clone, and no base qualities were kept.

V was cut back by 2 bases and J by 2 bases, leaving a gap of 22 bases between them. Per the germline V gene (reference sequence), DFQATT is the CDR1 and SNEGSKA is the CDR2. From the cysteine through the phenylalanine, the CDR3 covers 17 amino acids. Only the CDR3 region is kept as DNA, spanning 51 bases read in frame from base 1. All donors were healthy Caucasians. Using Miltenyi CD45RO+ enrichment and human naive T-cell isolation kits, memory (CD45RO+) and naive T cells were isolated from PBMC. The library was generated by 5' RACE. TCRdb lists the instrument as Illumina HiSeq 2000. A universal primer binding site was introduced by template switching, and a unique molecular identifier was present in the final cDNA, enabling accurate counting of TCR cDNA molecules. Specific primers in the conserved constant-segment region were used to synthesize first-strand cDNA for TCR alpha and beta chains. To control for contamination, every cDNA library carried two barcodes: a SMART-Mk sample barcode plus Illumina barcodes. TruSeq adapter sequences along with Illumina sample barcodes were introduced in two successive PCR steps. The Illumina HiSeq platform was used with custom primers to sequence TCR alpha and beta cDNA libraries. On the study's bioinformatics: Raw reads were processed with MiGEC to extract unique molecular identifiers, and MiXCR was used to determine CDR3 positions. Recombination models were inferred per individual with the repgenHMM and IGoR tools using an EM algorithm. Shared clonotypes were analyzed with the tcR package in R, and sharing was normalized by the product of cloneset sizes. Out-of-frame nonproductive sequences were analyzed to study raw recombination free of thymic and clonal selection effects. TCRdb reworked the public reads: Q25 trimming with fastp, MiXCR clone assembly, productive beta chains retained. All rows with the same CDR3 protein become a single entry with the most common DNA and genes. The V and J calls were determined by TCRdb, not by the authors. The sample profile shows about 210,000 distinct CDR3 sequences; roughly a tenth of them were found once. About 5.5% of the sample goes to the ten largest clones.

Sequenced material: memory (CD45RO+) T cells sorted from blood. The cell subset or site tag for this specimen amounts to: CD45RO+ enriched T cells. This TCR was sampled from a woman aged 18 to 35 in good health. Rearrangement joined TRBV20-1 to TRBJ2-7, with TRBD2 tentatively as D gene (5 bases match). Here the CDR3 is given as CSARPVSSERSPYEQYF. The DNA sequence reads TGCAGTGCTAGACCTGTGAGCTCAGAGCGGAGCCCCTACGAGCAGTACTTC.